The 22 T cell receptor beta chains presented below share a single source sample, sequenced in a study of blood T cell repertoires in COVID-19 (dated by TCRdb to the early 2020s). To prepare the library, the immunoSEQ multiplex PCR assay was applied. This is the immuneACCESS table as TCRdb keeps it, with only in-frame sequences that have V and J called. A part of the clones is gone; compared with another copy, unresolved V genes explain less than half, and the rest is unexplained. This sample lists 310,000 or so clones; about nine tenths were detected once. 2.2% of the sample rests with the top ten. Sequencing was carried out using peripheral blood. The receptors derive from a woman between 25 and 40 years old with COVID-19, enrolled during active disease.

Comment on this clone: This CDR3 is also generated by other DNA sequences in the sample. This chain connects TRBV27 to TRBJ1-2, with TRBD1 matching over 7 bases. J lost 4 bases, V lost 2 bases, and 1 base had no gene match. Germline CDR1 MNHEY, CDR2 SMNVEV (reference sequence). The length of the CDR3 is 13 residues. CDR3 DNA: TGTGCCAGCAGTTTACCAGGGGGCTATGGCTACACCTTC. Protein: CASSLPGGYGYTF.

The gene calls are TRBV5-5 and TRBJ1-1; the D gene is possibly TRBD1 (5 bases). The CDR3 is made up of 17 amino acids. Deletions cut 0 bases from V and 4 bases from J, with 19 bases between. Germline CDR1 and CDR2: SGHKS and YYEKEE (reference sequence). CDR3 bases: TGTGCCAGCAGCTTGGAACCCTATCCCCAGGGTCCCACTGAAGCTTTCTTT. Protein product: CASSLEPYPQGPTEAFF.

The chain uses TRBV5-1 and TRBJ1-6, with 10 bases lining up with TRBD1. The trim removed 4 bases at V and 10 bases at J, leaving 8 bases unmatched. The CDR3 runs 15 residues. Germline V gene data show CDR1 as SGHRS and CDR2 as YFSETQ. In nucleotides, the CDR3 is TGCGCCAGCAGCCTAGGGGACAGGGGAGAATCACCCCTCCACTTT. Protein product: CASSLGDRGESPLHF. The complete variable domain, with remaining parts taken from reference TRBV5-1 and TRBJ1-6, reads KAGVTQTPRYLIKTRGQQVTLSCSPISGHRSVSWYQQTPGQGLQFLFEYFSETQRNKGNFPGRFSGRQFSNSRSEMNVSTLELGDSALYLCASSLGDRGESPLHFGNGTRLTVT.

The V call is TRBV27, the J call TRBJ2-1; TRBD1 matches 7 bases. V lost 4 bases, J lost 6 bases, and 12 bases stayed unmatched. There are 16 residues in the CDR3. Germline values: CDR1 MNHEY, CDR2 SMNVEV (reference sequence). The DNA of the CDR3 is TGTGCCAGCAGTTCCCTGTTGACAGGGATTGCCAATGAGCAGTTCTTC. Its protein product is CASSSLLTGIANEQFF.

The CDR3: CASSPPTGVKWTEAFF. The CDR3 coding sequence is TGTGCCAGCTCACCACCGACAGGGGTAAAGTGGACTGAAGCTTTCTTT. The rearrangement links TRBV18 to TRBJ1-1; 8 bases align to TRBD1. CDR3 length: 16 amino acids. Germline V gives CDR1 KGHSH, CDR2 LQKENI. The V gene end was trimmed by 0 bases and the J gene end by 5 bases; junction bases not matched to a gene: 8.

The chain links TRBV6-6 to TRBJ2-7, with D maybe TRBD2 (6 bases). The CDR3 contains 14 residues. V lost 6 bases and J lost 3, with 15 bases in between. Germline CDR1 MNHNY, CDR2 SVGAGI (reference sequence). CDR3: CASSLLVGSYEQYF. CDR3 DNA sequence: TGTGCCAGCAGCCTTTTAGTCGGGAGCTACGAGCAGTACTTC.

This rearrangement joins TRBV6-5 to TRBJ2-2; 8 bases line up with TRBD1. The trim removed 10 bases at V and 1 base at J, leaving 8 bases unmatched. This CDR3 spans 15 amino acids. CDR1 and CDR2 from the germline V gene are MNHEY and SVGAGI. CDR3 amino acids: CATRPGQGNTGELFF. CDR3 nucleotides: TGTGCCACAAGGCCAGGACAGGGGAACACCGGGGAGCTGTTTTTT.

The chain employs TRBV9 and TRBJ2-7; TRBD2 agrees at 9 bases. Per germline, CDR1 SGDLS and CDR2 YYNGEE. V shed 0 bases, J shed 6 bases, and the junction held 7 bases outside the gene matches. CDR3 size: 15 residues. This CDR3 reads CASSVDRAGGREQYF. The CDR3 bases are TGTGCCAGCAGCGTAGATCGAGCGGGAGGCCGCGAGCAGTACTTC.

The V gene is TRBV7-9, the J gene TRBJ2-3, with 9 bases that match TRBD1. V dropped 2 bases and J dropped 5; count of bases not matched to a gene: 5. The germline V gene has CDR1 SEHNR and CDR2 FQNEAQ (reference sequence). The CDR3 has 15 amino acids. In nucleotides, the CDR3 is TGTGCCAGCAGCTTAAGACAGGGGGAAGGAGATACGCAGTATTTT. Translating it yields CASSLRQGEGDTQYF.

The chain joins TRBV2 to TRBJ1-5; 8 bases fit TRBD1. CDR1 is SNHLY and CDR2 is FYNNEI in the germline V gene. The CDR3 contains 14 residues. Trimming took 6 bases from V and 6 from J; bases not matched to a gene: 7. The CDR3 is CASRGQVISQPQHF. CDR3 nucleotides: TGTGCCAGCAGGGGACAGGTGATCAGTCAGCCCCAGCATTTT.

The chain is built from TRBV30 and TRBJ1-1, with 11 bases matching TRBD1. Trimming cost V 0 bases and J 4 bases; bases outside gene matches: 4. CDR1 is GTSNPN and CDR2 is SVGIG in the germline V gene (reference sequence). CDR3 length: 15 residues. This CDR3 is CAWSVRGQGVTEAFF. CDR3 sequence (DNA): TGTGCCTGGAGTGTAAGGGGACAGGGGGTCACTGAAGCTTTCTTT.

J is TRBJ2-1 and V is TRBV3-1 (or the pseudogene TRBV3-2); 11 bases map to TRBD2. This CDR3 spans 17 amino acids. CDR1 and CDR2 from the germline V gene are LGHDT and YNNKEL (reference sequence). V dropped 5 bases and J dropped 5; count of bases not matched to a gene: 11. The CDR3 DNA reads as TGTGCCAGCAGCGACCCCGGGGCTAGCGGGAGGAACAATGAGCAGTTCTTC. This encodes CASSDPGASGRNNEQFF.

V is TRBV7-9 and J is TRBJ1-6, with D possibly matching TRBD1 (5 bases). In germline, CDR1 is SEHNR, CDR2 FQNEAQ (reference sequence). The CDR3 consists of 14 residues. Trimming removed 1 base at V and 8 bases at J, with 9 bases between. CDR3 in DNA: TGTGCCAGCAGCTTAGGGGGGGGTTATTCACCCCTCCACTTT. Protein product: CASSLGGGYSPLHF.

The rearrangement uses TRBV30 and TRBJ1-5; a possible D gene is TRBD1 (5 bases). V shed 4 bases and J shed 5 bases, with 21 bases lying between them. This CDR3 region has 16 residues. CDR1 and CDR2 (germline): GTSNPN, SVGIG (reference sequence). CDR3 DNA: TGTGCCTGGACGTACGGGACCGGGACTGGTGATCAGCCCCAGCATTTT. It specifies CAWTYGTGTGDQPQHF.

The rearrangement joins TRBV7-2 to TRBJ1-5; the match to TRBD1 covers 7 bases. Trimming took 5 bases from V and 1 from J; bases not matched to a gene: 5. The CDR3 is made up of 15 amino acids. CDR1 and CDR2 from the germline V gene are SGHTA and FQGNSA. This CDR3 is CASSPWDSSNQPQHF. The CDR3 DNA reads TGTGCCAGCAGCCCCTGGGACAGCAGCAATCAGCCCCAGCATTTT. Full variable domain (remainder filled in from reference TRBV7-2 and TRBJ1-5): GAGVSQSPSNKVTEKGKDVELRCDPISGHTALYWYRQSLGQGLEFLIYFQGNSAPDKSGLPSDRFSAERTGGSVSTLTIQRTQQEDSAVYLCASSPWDSSNQPQHFGDGTRLSIL.

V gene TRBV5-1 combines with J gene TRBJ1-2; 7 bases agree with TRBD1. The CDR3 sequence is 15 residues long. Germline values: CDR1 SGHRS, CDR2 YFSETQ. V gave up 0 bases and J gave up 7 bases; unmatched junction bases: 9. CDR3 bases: TGCGCCAGCAGCTTGGGGCCACGGGACAGTTCTGGCTACACCTTC. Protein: CASSLGPRDSSGYTF.

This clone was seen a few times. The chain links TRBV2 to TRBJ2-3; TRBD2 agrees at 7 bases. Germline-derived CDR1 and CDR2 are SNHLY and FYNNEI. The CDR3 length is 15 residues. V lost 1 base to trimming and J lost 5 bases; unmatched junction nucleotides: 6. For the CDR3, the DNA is TGTGCCAGCAGTGAAGAGGGAGGGCGGTTAGATACGCAGTATTTT. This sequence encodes CASSEEGGRLDTQYF.

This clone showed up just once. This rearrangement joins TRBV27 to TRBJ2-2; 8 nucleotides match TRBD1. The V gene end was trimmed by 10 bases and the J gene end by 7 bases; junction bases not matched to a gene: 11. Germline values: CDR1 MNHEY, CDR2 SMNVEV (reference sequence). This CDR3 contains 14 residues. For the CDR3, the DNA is TGTGCCACCTACCGGACAGGGTATAGCGGGGAGCTGTTTTTT. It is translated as CATYRTGYSGELFF.

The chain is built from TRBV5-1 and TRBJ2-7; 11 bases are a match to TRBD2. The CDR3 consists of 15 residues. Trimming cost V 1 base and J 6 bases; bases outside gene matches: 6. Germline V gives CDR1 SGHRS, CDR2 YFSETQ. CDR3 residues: CASSLSGLAGGEQYF. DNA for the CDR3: TGCGCCAGCAGCTTGTCGGGTCTAGCGGGAGGCGAGCAGTACTTC. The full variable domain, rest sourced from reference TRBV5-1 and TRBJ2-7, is KAGVTQTPRYLIKTRGQQVTLSCSPISGHRSVSWYQQTPGQGLQFLFEYFSETQRNKGNFPGRFSGRQFSNSRSEMNVSTLELGDSALYLCASSLSGLAGGEQYFGPGTRLTVT.

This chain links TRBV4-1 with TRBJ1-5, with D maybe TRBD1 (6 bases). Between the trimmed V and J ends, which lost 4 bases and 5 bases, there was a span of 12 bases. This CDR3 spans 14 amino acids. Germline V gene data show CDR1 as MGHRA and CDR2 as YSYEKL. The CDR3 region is CASSLQGNDQPQHF. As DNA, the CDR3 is TGCGCCAGCAGCCTACAGGGAAACGATCAGCCCCAGCATTTT.

This CDR3 reads CATSRDMGRNEQFF. The CDR3 nucleotides read TGTGCCACCAGCAGAGATATGGGGCGCAATGAGCAGTTCTTC. The rearrangement uses TRBV15 and TRBJ2-1, with D possibly TRBD1 on 5 matching bases. The CDR3 has 14 amino acids. Germline V gene data show CDR1 as LNHNV and CDR2 as YYDKDF (reference sequence). Trimming shortened V by 0 bases and J by 6 bases, and 9 bases separated the two germline ends. The variable domain in full, with the rest retrieved from reference TRBV15 and TRBJ2-1, is DAMVIQNPRYQVTQFGKPVTLSCSQTLNHNVMYWYQQKSSQAPKLLFHYYDKDFNNEADTPDNFQSRRPNTSFCFLDIRSPGLGDTAMYLCATSRDMGRNEQFFGPGTRLTVL.

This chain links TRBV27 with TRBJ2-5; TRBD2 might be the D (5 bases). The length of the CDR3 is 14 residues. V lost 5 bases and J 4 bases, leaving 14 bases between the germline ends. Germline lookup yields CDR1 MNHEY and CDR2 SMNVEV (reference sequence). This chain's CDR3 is CASSQWISGETQYF. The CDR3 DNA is TGTGCCAGCAGTCAGTGGATAAGCGGAGAGACCCAGTACTTC.